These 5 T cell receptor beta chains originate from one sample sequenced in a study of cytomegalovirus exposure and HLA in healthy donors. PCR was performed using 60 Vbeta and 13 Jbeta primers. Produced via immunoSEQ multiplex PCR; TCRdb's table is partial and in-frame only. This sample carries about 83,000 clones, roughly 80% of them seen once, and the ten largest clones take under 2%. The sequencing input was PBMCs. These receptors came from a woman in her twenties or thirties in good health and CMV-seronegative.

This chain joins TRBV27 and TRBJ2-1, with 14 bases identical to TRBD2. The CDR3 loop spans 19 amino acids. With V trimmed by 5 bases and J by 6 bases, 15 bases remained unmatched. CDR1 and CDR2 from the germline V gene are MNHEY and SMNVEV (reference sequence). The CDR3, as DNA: TGTGCCAGCAGTCCATATATGACTAGCGGGAGGGCTGCCTGCAATGAGCAGTTCTTC. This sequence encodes CASSPYMTSGRAACNEQFF.

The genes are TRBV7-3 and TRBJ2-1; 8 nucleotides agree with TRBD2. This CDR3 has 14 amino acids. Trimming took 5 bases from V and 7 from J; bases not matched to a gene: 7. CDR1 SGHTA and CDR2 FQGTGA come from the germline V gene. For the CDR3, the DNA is TGTGCCAGCAGCCGTCCCGGGACTAGGAATGAGCAGTTCTTC. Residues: CASSRPGTRNEQFF.

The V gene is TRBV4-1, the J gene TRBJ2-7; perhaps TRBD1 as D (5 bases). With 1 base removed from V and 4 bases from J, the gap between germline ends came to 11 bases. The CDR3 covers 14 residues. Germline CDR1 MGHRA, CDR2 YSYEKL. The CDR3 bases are TGCGCCAGCAGCCAAGTTGGGGCTAAGTACGAGCAGTACTTC. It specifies CASSQVGAKYEQYF.

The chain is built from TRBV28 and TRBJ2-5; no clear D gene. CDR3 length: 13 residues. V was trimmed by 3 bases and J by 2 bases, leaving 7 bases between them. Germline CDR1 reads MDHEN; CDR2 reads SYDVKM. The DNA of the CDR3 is TGTGCCAGCAGTTTTCGGTGGCAAGAGACCCAGTACTTC. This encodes CASSFRWQETQYF.

The CDR3 DNA follows: TGTGCCAGCAGCTCCGCCCCGGTAGCGGGCCAAGAGACCCAGTACTTC. Residues: CASSSAPVAGQETQYF. The chain uses TRBV9 and TRBJ2-5; 7 nucleotides agree with TRBD2. Unmatched junction bases numbered 10, after V lost 4 bases and J lost 1 base. Per the germline V gene, CDR1 is SGDLS and CDR2 is YYNGEE. The CDR3 contains 16 residues.